Each of the 25 T cell receptor beta chains below was sequenced from the same sample in a study of blood T cell repertoires in COVID-19. Produced via immunoSEQ multiplex PCR; TCRdb's table is partial and in-frame only. The sample consists of approximately 58,000 clones, 80% to 90% of them appearing once. Sequencing was performed on peripheral blood. These receptors originate from a man aged 60-69 years with COVID-19, enrolled during active disease.

The chain employs TRBV21-1 and TRBJ1-5; the D segment call TRBD1 is taken from the table without a DNA check. TRBV21-1 is described as a pseudogene. This CDR3 region has 16 residues. DNA for the CDR3: TGTGCCAGCAGCAAAATTGAGCCAGGCCCCTGCCCAGCCCAGCATTTT. It yields the protein CASSKIEPGPCPAQHF.

This clone was counted only a few times. V gene TRBV12-3 or TRBV12-4 combines with J gene TRBJ2-7, with 9 bases that match TRBD1. The ends lost 4 bases at V and 6 bases at J; junction bases unmatched: 1. The length of the CDR3 is 12 residues. The CDR3 nucleotides read TGTGCCAGCAGTTGGGACAGGGCCGAGCAGTACTTC. Residues: CASSWDRAEQYF.

This chain connects TRBV9 to TRBJ2-3, with D unclear. Trimming took off 3 bases at V and 2 bases at J, with 10 bases between the two ends. CDR1 and CDR2 (germline): SGDLS, YYNGEE. The CDR3 spans 14 residues. The CDR3 protein is CASSAMASTDTQYF. The CDR3 DNA follows: TGTGCCAGCAGCGCAATGGCATCCACAGATACGCAGTATTTT.

The CDR3 region is CASKRQPFSGGHTGELFF. CDR3 nucleotides: TGTGCCAGTAAGAGGCAACCTTTTAGCGGGGGACACACCGGGGAGCTGTTTTTT. The J gene is TRBJ2-2, the V gene TRBV19, with TRBD2 identical over 9 bases. Trimming cost V 7 bases and J 3 bases; bases outside gene matches: 15. This CDR3 spans 18 amino acids. The germline V gene encodes CDR1 LNHDA and CDR2 SQIVND (reference sequence). The full variable domain, completed using reference TRBV19 and TRBJ2-2, is DGGITQSPKYLFRKEGQNVTLSCEQNLNHDAMYWYRQDPGQGLRLIYYSQIVNDFQKGDIAEGYSVSREKKESFPLTVTSAQKNPTAFYLCASKRQPFSGGHTGELFFGEGSRLTVL.

The CDR3 DNA follows: TGCAGCGTTATACAGGGGGCCGACGAGCAGTACTTC. Amino acids: CSVIQGADEQYF. This rearrangement joins TRBV29-1 to TRBJ2-7; TRBD1 matches 9 bases. In germline, CDR1 is SQVTM, CDR2 ANQGSEA. The CDR3 length is 12 residues. The V segment lost 5 bases and the J segment 5 bases; nucleotides outside the gene matches: 4.

This chain connects TRBV6-6 to TRBJ2-7; possibly TRBD1 for D (6 bases). The CDR3 spans 14 residues. Trimming took off 2 bases at V and 3 bases at J, with 11 bases between the two ends. Germline-derived CDR1 and CDR2 are MNHNY and SVGAGI (reference sequence). For the CDR3, the DNA is TGTGCCAGCAGTTACCTACAGGGCGTCTACGAGCAGTACTTC. This codes for CASSYLQGVYEQYF.

The chain couples TRBV19 to TRBJ1-5; no clear D. The CDR3 contains 15 residues. The germline V and J ends were trimmed by 1 base and 4 bases, with 11 bases remaining between them. The germline V gene has CDR1 LNHDA and CDR2 SQIVND (reference sequence). For the CDR3, the DNA is TGTGCCAGTAGTATAGGCCCCGGCGGAAATCAGCCCCAGCATTTT. Translation: CASSIGPGGNQPQHF. Together with reference TRBV19 and TRBJ1-5, the CDR3 gives the full variable domain: DGGITQSPKYLFRKEGQNVTLSCEQNLNHDAMYWYRQDPGQGLRLIYYSQIVNDFQKGDIAEGYSVSREKKESFPLTVTSAQKNPTAFYLCASSIGPGGNQPQHFGDGTRLSIL.

The chain combines TRBV5-1 with TRBJ2-3, with D possibly matching TRBD1 (5 bases). This CDR3 has 16 residues. The germline V gene has CDR1 SGHRS and CDR2 YFSETQ. V was clipped by 1 base and J by 0 bases, with 12 bases between them. The chain's CDR3 is CASSLRGVPSTDTQYF. The DNA for the CDR3 is TGCGCCAGCAGCTTGAGGGGCGTTCCTAGCACAGATACGCAGTATTTT.

V and J are TRBV19 and TRBJ2-1; D remains unclear. The germline CDR1 and CDR2 sequences are LNHDA and SQIVND (reference sequence). The CDR3 has 12 residues. V was pared by 3 bases and J by 7 bases, with 7 bases between. The CDR3 DNA is TGTGCCAGTAGTATTTCTAGTAATGAGCAGTTCTTC. It translates to CASSISSNEQFF.

The V call is TRBV4-2, the J call TRBJ1-2; D perhaps matches TRBD1 (5 bases). The CDR3 has 17 amino acids. Germline V gives CDR1 LGHNA, CDR2 YNFKEQ. The V end was cut by 1 base, the J end by 6 bases, with 21 bases between. DNA for the CDR3: TGTGCCAGCAGCCAAGGAGGTTTGGTCCAGGGTGAACATGGCTACACCTTC. Its protein product is CASSQGGLVQGEHGYTF.

This sequence joins TRBV12-3 or TRBV12-4 and TRBJ1-1; D is undetermined. The V and J ends lost 8 bases and 4 bases respectively, with 8 bases between them. This CDR3 region has 11 residues. The CDR3 DNA is TGTGCCAGCGCACGAGGCACTGAAGCTTTCTTT. Translation gives CASARGTEAFF.

By proportion, this clone is large. The junction does not match germline at one end; this may be a read error. The chain carries TRBV7-7 and TRBJ1-1; TRBD1 aligns across 8 bases. Germline assignment: CDR1 SSHAT and CDR2 FNYEAQ (reference sequence). The CDR3 spans 13 residues. The CDR3 reads CASSLDRATEAFF. The CDR3 DNA reads as TGTGCTAGCAGCCTGGACAGGGCTACTGAAGCTTTCTTT.

This CDR3 is CASSLRGTGGGGELFF. As DNA, the CDR3 is TGTGCCAGCAGTTTACGGGGGACAGGGGGCGGCGGGGAGCTGTTTTTT. The V gene is TRBV27, the J gene TRBJ2-2, with 12 nucleotides matching TRBD1. The CDR3 has 16 amino acids. With V trimmed by 2 bases and J by 7 bases, 5 bases remained unmatched. CDR1 and CDR2 (germline): MNHEY, SMNVEV (reference sequence).

This sequence joins TRBV5-1 and TRBJ1-5; D is undetermined. V shed 6 bases and J shed 2 bases, with 12 bases lying between them. The CDR3 is 14 amino acids. Germline CDR1 and CDR2: SGHRS and YFSETQ. The CDR3 DNA follows: TGCGCCAGCAAGGGTGAGGGTCGCAATCAGCCCCAGCATTTT. It codes for CASKGEGRNQPQHF.

The chain employs TRBV5-4 and TRBJ1-3; D is unresolved. The CDR3 has 15 residues. Per germline, CDR1 SGHNT and CDR2 YYREEE (reference sequence). V was pared by 0 bases and J by 0 bases, with 7 bases between. This CDR3 is CASSLASSSGNTIYF. For the CDR3, the DNA is TGTGCCAGCAGCTTGGCCTCCAGCTCTGGAAACACCATATATTTT.

The V gene is TRBV9, the J gene TRBJ2-4, with D hard to call. Per the germline V gene, CDR1 is SGDLS and CDR2 is YYNGEE. Between the trimmed V and J ends, which lost 0 bases and 8 bases, there was a span of 12 bases. There are 14 residues in the CDR3. CDR3 loop: CASSVGGVLDIQYF. The DNA for the CDR3 is TGTGCCAGCAGCGTAGGAGGAGTACTCGACATTCAGTACTTC.

This sequence joins TRBV6-2 or TRBV6-3 and TRBJ2-7; 9 bases align to TRBD1. The CDR3 extends over 14 amino acids. V lost 7 bases to trimming and J lost 2 bases; unmatched junction nucleotides: 6. Germline lookup yields CDR1 MNHEY and CDR2 SVGEGT. This CDR3 reads CASTPGQGTYEQYF. In DNA, the CDR3 is TGTGCCAGCACCCCGGGACAGGGCACCTACGAGCAGTACTTC.

This chain links TRBV5-1 with TRBJ2-3; 7 bases map to TRBD1. V lost 3 bases, J lost 4 bases, and 20 bases stayed unmatched. CDR1 is SGHRS and CDR2 is YFSETQ in the germline V gene. CDR3 size: 19 residues. CDR3 amino acids: CASSWPPGQASRGADTQYF. CDR3 bases: TGCGCCAGCAGCTGGCCGCCCGGACAGGCCTCCCGAGGGGCAGATACGCAGTATTTT. Full variable domain (rest looked up from reference TRBV5-1 and TRBJ2-3): KAGVTQTPRYLIKTRGQQVTLSCSPISGHRSVSWYQQTPGQGLQFLFEYFSETQRNKGNFPGRFSGRQFSNSRSEMNVSTLELGDSALYLCASSWPPGQASRGADTQYFGPGTRLTVL.

The rearrangement uses TRBV18 and TRBJ2-3, with D tentatively TRBD2 (6 bases). The V end was cut by 4 bases, the J end by 2 bases, with 10 bases between. Germline V gene data show CDR1 as KGHSH and CDR2 as LQKENI. This CDR3 is built from 14 residues. CDR3 nucleotide sequence: TGTGCCAGCTCACTCCGGGAGTACACAGATACGCAGTATTTT. This encodes CASSLREYTDTQYF.

The chain recombines TRBV7-2 with TRBJ2-5; D call uncertain. The CDR3 sequence is 13 residues long. The V end was cut by 6 bases, the J end by 1 base, with 9 bases between. Germline V gene data show CDR1 as SGHTA and CDR2 as FQGNSA. The CDR3 loop is CASRPRSQETQYF. The DNA for the CDR3 is TGTGCCAGCAGACCAAGGAGCCAAGAGACCCAGTACTTC.

The chain employs TRBV21-1 and TRBJ1-2; the table's TRBD1 call for D was not verified on the DNA. TRBV21-1 constitutes a pseudogene. This CDR3 comprises 13 residues. The CDR3 coding sequence is TGTGCCAGCAGCACAACGACAGGGCAGGGCTACACCTTC. This gives the protein CASSTTTGQGYTF.

The V call is TRBV29-1, the J call TRBJ1-1, with TRBD1 matching over 10 bases. The CDR3 is 13 amino acids. V lost 6 bases to trimming and J lost 5 bases; unmatched junction nucleotides: 6. Germline CDR1 and CDR2: SQVTM and ANQGSEA. The CDR3 loop is CSVTGTGATEAFF. DNA for the CDR3: TGCAGCGTCACCGGGACAGGGGCTACTGAAGCTTTCTTT.

This clone was observed a few times. This rearrangement joins TRBV4-2 to TRBJ1-5; D call uncertain. Per the germline V gene, CDR1 is LGHNA and CDR2 is YNFKEQ. The CDR3 is 23 residues long. V lost 0 bases, J lost 0 bases, and 30 bases lay in between. The CDR3: CASSQDGMGKTKKCGYSNQPQHF. The CDR3 coding sequence is TGTGCCAGCAGCCAAGACGGGATGGGCAAGACTAAGAAATGTGGCTATAGCAATCAGCCCCAGCATTTT.

The gene calls are TRBV19 and TRBJ2-3; 14 nucleotides align to TRBD2. V was clipped by 9 bases and J by 11 bases; unmatched bases: 7. This CDR3 spans 13 amino acids. Germline V gives CDR1 LNHDA, CDR2 SQIVND (reference sequence). The CDR3 spells CASRLAGGPEQYF. Written as DNA, the CDR3 is TGTGCCAGCAGACTAGCGGGAGGGCCGGAGCAGTATTTT.

This clone was picked up a small number of times. The CDR3 loop reads CASSFRVSYYGYTF. The CDR3, as DNA: TGTGCCAGCAGCTTCAGGGTGTCTTACTATGGCTACACCTTC. V is TRBV7-8 and J is TRBJ1-2; D is possibly TRBD1 (5 bases). V was trimmed by 3 bases and J by 3 bases, leaving 11 bases between them. Germline V CDR1 and CDR2: SGHVS, FQNEAQ. The CDR3 is 14 residues long.